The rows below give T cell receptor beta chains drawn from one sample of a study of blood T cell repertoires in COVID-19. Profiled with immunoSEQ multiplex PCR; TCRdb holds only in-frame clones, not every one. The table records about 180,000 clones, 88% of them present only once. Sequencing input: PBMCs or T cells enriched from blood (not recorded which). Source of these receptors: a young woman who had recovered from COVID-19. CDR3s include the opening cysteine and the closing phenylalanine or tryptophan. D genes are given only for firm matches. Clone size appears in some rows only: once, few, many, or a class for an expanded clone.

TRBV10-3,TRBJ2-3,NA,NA,CAISEGRQDTQYF,TGTGCCATCAGTGAGGGAAGACAAGATACGCAGTATTTT
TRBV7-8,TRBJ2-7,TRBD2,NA,CASSFFSSGGYEQYF,TGTGCCAGCAGCTTCTTTTCTAGCGGGGGCTACGAGCAGTACTTC
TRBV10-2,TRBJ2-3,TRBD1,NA,CASSESGGQGADTQYF,TGCGCCAGCAGTGAGTCCGGAGGACAGGGGGCAGATACGCAGTATTTT
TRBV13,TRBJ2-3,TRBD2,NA,CASSLELASDTQYF,TGTGCCAGCAGCTTAGAACTAGCGTCAGATACGCAGTATTTT
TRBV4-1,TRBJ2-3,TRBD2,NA,CASSQSGTSIGPDTQYF,TGCGCCAGCAGCCAATCCGGGACTAGCATAGGACCAGATACGCAGTATTTT
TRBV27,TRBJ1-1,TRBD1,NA,CASSLYLTGEGEAFF,TGTGCCAGCAGTTTATACCTGACAGGGGAGGGTGAAGCTTTCTTT
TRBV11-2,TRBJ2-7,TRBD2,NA,CASSSKTSGGPSYEQYF,TGTGCCAGCAGCTCGAAGACTAGCGGGGGCCCCTCCTACGAGCAGTACTTC
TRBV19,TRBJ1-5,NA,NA,CASSILVGGTYQPQHF,TGTGCCAGTAGTATACTGGTCGGAGGAACCTATCAGCCCCAGCATTTT
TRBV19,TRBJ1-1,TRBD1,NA,CASSYGDSLNTEAFF,TGTGCCAGTAGCTATGGGGACAGCCTGAACACTGAAGCTTTCTTT
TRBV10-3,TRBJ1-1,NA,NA,CAISDNAGNTEAFF,TGTGCCATCAGTGATAACGCAGGGAACACTGAAGCTTTCTTT
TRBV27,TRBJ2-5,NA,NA,CASSRGGRGYQETQYF,TGTGCCAGCAGTCGTGGGGGGAGGGGGTACCAAGAGACCCAGTACTTC
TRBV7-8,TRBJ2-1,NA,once,CASSLELGRLDEQFF,TGTGCCAGCAGCTTAGAACTAGGGCGCTTAGATGAGCAGTTCTTC